This T cell receptor beta chain emerged from a study of blood T cell repertoires in COVID-19. Study-level information: Samples taken during acute and convalescent COVID-19 were collected in the United States, Italy and Spain. Sources were T cells, B-cell-depleted T cells, or PBMCs; the material itself was cDNA or gDNA.

V gave up 8 bases and J gave up 0 bases, with 10 bases separating them. Per germline, CDR1 SNHLY and CDR2 FYNNEI. The CDR3 has 13 amino acids. Per the study methods: Reference gene primer amplification in the assay estimated nucleated cell counts. Method: immunoSEQ multiplex PCR; TCRdb's copy keeps in-frame clones and lacks some. V, J and clone size derive from that table, while D and trimming were established from the DNA sequence. This sample has approximately 150,000 clones, with more than 70% found just once. Source material: peripheral blood. This sequence joins TRBV2 and TRBJ1-2; D uncertain. The clonotype comes from a human donor in a cohort sampled during active COVID-19. CDR3 coding DNA: TGTGCCAGCCTAGGCACATCTAACTATGGCTACACCTTC. This gives the protein CASLGTSNYGYTF.